The 17 T cell receptor beta chains presented below share a single source sample, sequenced in a study of post-analysis software for immune sequencing data. Findings and limits, study-wide: The study found TRBV5-6, TRBV5-1 and TRBV20-1 among roughly 5 TRBV segments more frequent in patients than controls.

For these receptors, no antigen is known. The authors incorporated unique molecular identifiers into the TCR beta cDNA libraries. A single record per CDR3 protein comes from TCRdb applying MiXCR to the PCR reads. The table has about 430,000 distinct CDR3 sequences, less than 40% seen once. Material for sequencing was blood. The origin of the receptors is a girl aged 2-15 years with multiple sclerosis.

The table lists this clonotype with a few counts. This chain connects TRBV4-3 to TRBJ2-3; TRBD2 agrees at 7 bases. Looked up from germline, CDR1 is LGHNA and CDR2 is YSLEER. The CDR3 has 18 amino acids. V dropped 1 base and J dropped 2; count of bases not matched to a gene: 12. CDR3 sequence: CASSQGLGLADSTDTQYF. In DNA, the CDR3 is TGCGCCAGCAGCCAAGGCCTGGGGCTAGCGGATTCCACAGATACGCAGTATTTT.

The chain couples TRBV6-2 or TRBV6-3 to TRBJ2-5; D call uncertain. There are 14 residues in the CDR3. V shed 3 bases and J shed 1 base, with 9 bases lying between them. Per the germline V gene, CDR1 is MNHEY and CDR2 is SVGEGT. The CDR3 here is CASSYVRPQETQYF. CDR3 DNA sequence: TGTGCCAGCAGTTATGTCCGCCCCCAAGAGACCCAGTACTTC.

This rearrangement joins TRBV28 to TRBJ1-1, with D possibly matching TRBD1 (5 bases). CDR3 length: 14 residues. V was trimmed by 6 bases and J by 9 bases, leaving 20 bases between them. Germline CDR1 and CDR2: MDHEN and SYDVKM. CDR3 sequence reads: CASRPGSGRMKAFF. CDR3 coding DNA: TGTGCCAGCAGACCAGGGTCGGGCAGAATGAAAGCTTTCTTT.

The CDR3 reads CASSLVKQGPTRGTEAFF. CDR3 in DNA: TGTGCCAGCAGTTTAGTTAAACAGGGCCCAACGAGAGGGACTGAAGCTTTCTTT. The chain carries TRBV12-3 or TRBV12-4 and TRBJ1-1, with D possibly TRBD1 on 6 matching bases. V lost 1 base and J 5 bases, leaving 23 bases between the germline ends. CDR3 size: 18 residues.

This clonotype was observed a handful of times. The chain is built from TRBV7-9 and TRBJ2-3; no definite D call. Germline V gene sequence: CDR1 SEHNR, CDR2 FQNEAQ (reference sequence). The CDR3 runs to 14 residues. V lost 3 bases and J 0 bases, leaving 7 bases between the germline ends. CDR3 DNA sequence: TGTGCCAGCAGCTTCCAGTCTAGCACAGATACGCAGTATTTT. Residues: CASSFQSSTDTQYF.

This clonotype turned up a few times. This chain links TRBV7-9 with TRBJ2-7; TRBD1 is a possible D gene (5 bases). This CDR3 contains 15 residues. The V and J ends lost 5 bases and 2 bases respectively, with 16 bases between them. The V gene's germline CDR1 is SEHNR and CDR2 FQNEAQ (reference sequence). The CDR3 region has the DNA TGTGCCAGCAGCCCGGAACCTACAGGTCCCTACGAGCAGTACTTC. It yields the protein CASSPEPTGPYEQYF.

The chain is built from TRBV6-2 or TRBV6-3 and TRBJ1-5, with D perhaps matching TRBD1 (6 bases). Germline CDR1 reads MNHEY; CDR2 reads SVGEGT. The CDR3 spans 13 residues. Trimming took 8 bases from V and 5 from J, leaving 13 bases between them. The CDR3 loop reads CASGSQGYQPQHF. As DNA, the CDR3 is TGTGCCAGCGGAAGCCAGGGGTATCAGCCCCAGCATTTT.

The V call is TRBV7-2, the J call TRBJ2-1; 10 bases match TRBD2. The V and J ends lost 3 bases and 6 bases, in that order; junction bases with no gene match: 5. Germline lookup yields CDR1 SGHTA and CDR2 FQGNSA. CDR3 length: 15 residues. CDR3 DNA sequence: TGTGCCAGCAGCTTGGAGGCTAGCGGGAGCAATGAGCAGTTCTTC. Encoded protein: CASSLEASGSNEQFF.

In this sample, this clonotype turned up a few times. The chain joins TRBV7-9 to TRBJ2-7, with 7 bases aligning to TRBD1. V shed 4 bases and J 3 bases; nucleotides not matched to a gene: 12. Germline V gives CDR1 SEHNR, CDR2 FQNEAQ (reference sequence). The CDR3 runs to 16 residues. CDR3 coding DNA: TGTGCCAGCAGCTCCTATTACCCGACAGGGCTCTACGAGCAGTACTTC. Translating it yields CASSSYYPTGLYEQYF.

This chain connects TRBV3-1 to TRBJ1-2, with TRBD1 matching 10 bases. Germline values: CDR1 LGHDT, CDR2 YNNKEL (reference sequence). The CDR3 has 17 residues. The V and J ends lost 2 bases and 10 bases, in that order; junction bases with no gene match: 16. In DNA, the CDR3 is TGTGCCAGCAGCCAAACATTCAGGGACAGGGGACCTGCCATCTACACCTTC. Its translation is CASSQTFRDRGPAIYTF.

The rearrangement uses TRBV28 and TRBJ1-5; perhaps TRBD1 as D (6 bases). The CDR3 runs 12 residues. CDR1 MDHEN and CDR2 SYDVKM come from the germline V gene. Trimming took off 2 bases at V and 8 bases at J, with 7 bases between the two ends. CDR3 amino acids: CASSLGGKPQHF. DNA for the CDR3: TGTGCCAGCAGTTTAGGGGGCAAGCCCCAGCATTTT. Using reference TRBV28 and TRBJ1-5 for the parts outside the CDR3, the full variable domain is DVKVTQSSRYLVKRTGEKVFLECVQDMDHENMFWYRQDPGLGLRLIYFSYDVKMKEKGDIPEGYSVSREKKERFSLILESASTNQTSMYLCASSLGGKPQHFGDGTRLSIL.

The chain joins TRBV11-2 to TRBJ2-1; no reliable D call. The CDR3 contains 13 residues. Trimming removed 2 bases at V and 9 bases at J, with 11 bases between. The germline V gene encodes CDR1 SGHAT and CDR2 FQNNGV. The CDR3 sequence: CASSLWPSGEQFF. CDR3 DNA: TGTGCCAGCAGCTTATGGCCCTCAGGTGAGCAGTTCTTC.

This chain connects TRBV7-2 to TRBJ2-1, with 9 bases matching TRBD2. Germline loops: CDR1 SGHTA, CDR2 FQGNSA. The CDR3 runs to 17 residues. J gave up 7 bases and V 4 bases, and 14 bases lay outside the gene matches. CDR3 sequence reads: CASSYESPGTSSNEQFF. The CDR3 region has the DNA TGTGCCAGCAGCTACGAGAGCCCCGGGACTAGCTCTAATGAGCAGTTCTTC.

The chain uses TRBV15 and TRBJ2-7; D ambiguous. This CDR3 is 14 amino acids long. Trimming shortened V by 3 bases and J by 2 bases, and 11 bases separated the two germline ends. CDR1 is LNHNV, CDR2 YYDKDF, per germline (reference sequence). The CDR3, as DNA: TGTGCCACCAGCAGCTTCGTCAACACCTACGAGCAGTACTTC. It encodes CATSSFVNTYEQYF.

V gene TRBV11-2 combines with J gene TRBJ2-7; D is possibly TRBD1 (6 bases). The last part of the DNA fits TRBJ2-5 better; the J call may be wrong. Germline CDR1 reads SGHAT; CDR2 reads FQNNGV. This CDR3 has 17 residues. The CDR3 DNA reads as TGTGCCAGCAGCTTAGTCGAGTTCAGGGGCCTCTATGAGACCCAGTACTTC. It is translated as CASSLVEFRGLYETQYF.

The CDR3 DNA reads TGCAGTGCTAGTCGGTCTAAAACTGCCCTTGACTATAACATTCAGTACTTC. Protein sequence: CSASRSKTALDYNIQYF. J is TRBJ2-5 and V is TRBV20-1; the D gene is possibly TRBD2 (5 bases). The J call may be wrong; the DNA end is better matched by TRBJ2-4. The CDR3 totals 17 residues. Germline loops: CDR1 DFQATT, CDR2 SNEGSKA (reference sequence).

This chain connects TRBV5-6 to TRBJ1-2, with D unclear. V lost 0 bases and J 9 bases, leaving 6 bases between the germline ends. The CDR3 loop spans 11 amino acids. The V gene's germline CDR1 is SGHDT and CDR2 YYEEEE. CDR3 coding DNA: TGTGCCAGCAGCTTGGTAGGACGCTACACCTTC. The encoded protein is CASSLVGRYTF.